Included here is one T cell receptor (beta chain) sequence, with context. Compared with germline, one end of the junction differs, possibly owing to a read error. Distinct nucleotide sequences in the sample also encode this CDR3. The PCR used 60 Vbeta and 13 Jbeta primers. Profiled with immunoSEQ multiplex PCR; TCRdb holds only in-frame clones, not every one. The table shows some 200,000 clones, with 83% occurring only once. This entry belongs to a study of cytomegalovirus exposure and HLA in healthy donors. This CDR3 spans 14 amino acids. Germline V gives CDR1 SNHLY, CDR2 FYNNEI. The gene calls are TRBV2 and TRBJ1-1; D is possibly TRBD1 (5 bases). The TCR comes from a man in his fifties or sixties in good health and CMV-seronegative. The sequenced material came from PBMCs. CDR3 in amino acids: CASWRGLGRTEAFF. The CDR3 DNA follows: TGTGCCAGCTGGCGGGGGTTAGGACGGACTGAGGCTTTCTTT.